These 14 T cell receptor beta chains came from one sample sequenced in a study of control samples from healthy donors and cancer patients. Assay: immunoSEQ multiplex PCR; the TCRdb copy retains only in-frame clones and omits some. The repertoire holds 150,000 to 200,000 clones, with 80% to 95% as singletons. Specimen: blood. The receptors originated from a woman aged 40 to 55 in good health.

The J gene is TRBJ2-3, the V gene TRBV11-2, with D unresolved. V lost 5 bases, J lost 0 bases, and 15 bases lay in between. Per germline, CDR1 SGHAT and CDR2 FQNNGV. The CDR3 contains 16 residues. CDR3 sequence: CASSPQYRISTDTQYF. In nucleotides, the CDR3 is TGTGCCAGCAGCCCCCAATACCGGATAAGCACAGATACGCAGTATTTT. The whole variable domain, filled in from reference TRBV11-2 and TRBJ2-3, reads EAGVAQSPRYKIIEKRQSVAFWCNPISGHATLYWYQQILGQGPKLLIQFQNNGVVDDSQLPKDRFSAERLKGVDSTLKIQPAKLEDSAVYLCASSPQYRISTDTQYFGPGTRLTVL.

V is TRBV10-3 and J is TRBJ1-1; D is possibly TRBD1 (5 bases). Germline values: CDR1 ENHRY, CDR2 SYGVKD. This CDR3 has 15 residues. The V gene lost 0 bases and the J gene lost 4 bases, with 12 bases spanning the gap. CDR3 region: CAISESRGTGTEAFF. The CDR3 coding sequence is TGTGCCATCAGTGAGTCGAGGGGAACCGGCACTGAAGCTTTCTTT.

This sequence joins TRBV5-1 and TRBJ2-5; 8 bases are shared with TRBD2. The CDR3 is 17 amino acids. V lost 0 bases and J lost 7; bases outside the gene matches: 14. Germline loops: CDR1 SGHRS, CDR2 YFSETQ. DNA for the CDR3: TGCGCCAGCAGCTTGGCCGAGGCGGGGGGCCTCCTCGGGACCCAGTACTTC. This codes for CASSLAEAGGLLGTQYF. Supplemented by reference TRBV5-1 and TRBJ2-5, the full variable domain reads KAGVTQTPRYLIKTRGQQVTLSCSPISGHRSVSWYQQTPGQGLQFLFEYFSETQRNKGNFPGRFSGRQFSNSRSEMNVSTLELGDSALYLCASSLAEAGGLLGTQYFGPGTRLLVL.

V and J are TRBV28 and TRBJ2-7; D gene unclear. V lost 9 bases, J lost 2 bases, and 8 bases lay in between. Germline V gene sequence: CDR1 MDHEN, CDR2 SYDVKM. The CDR3 contains 11 residues. The CDR3 DNA sequence: TGTGCCAGTGGGCAGACCTACGAGCAGTACTTC. The encoded protein is CASGQTYEQYF. Full variable domain (missing parts from reference TRBV28 and TRBJ2-7): DVKVTQSSRYLVKRTGEKVFLECVQDMDHENMFWYRQDPGLGLRLIYFSYDVKMKEKGDIPEGYSVSREKKERFSLILESASTNQTSMYLCASGQTYEQYFGPGTRLTVT.

The gene calls are TRBV25-1 and TRBJ1-2; tentative D call: TRBD1 (6 bases). CDR1 and CDR2 from the germline V gene are MGHDK and SYGVNS. The CDR3 loop spans 13 amino acids. Trimming cost V 0 bases and J 8 bases, with 10 bases left between them. The CDR3 here is CASSEYFQGGYTF. The CDR3, as DNA: TGTGCCAGCAGTGAATATTTCCAGGGGGGCTACACCTTC.

The chain combines TRBV19 with TRBJ2-7, with D possibly being TRBD1 (5 bases). V lost 6 bases, J lost 6 bases, and 15 bases lay in between. Germline CDR1 LNHDA, CDR2 SQIVND (reference sequence). The CDR3 runs 13 residues. The CDR3 is CASSAQGRSEQYF. DNA of the CDR3: TGTGCCAGTAGCGCCCAGGGTAGGAGCGAGCAGTACTTC.

The V call is TRBV18, the J call TRBJ2-1; D possibly matches TRBD1 or TRBD2 (5 bases each). The germline V gene encodes CDR1 KGHSH and CDR2 LQKENI. This CDR3 is built from 12 residues. Between the trimmed V and J ends, which lost 10 bases and 4 bases, there was a span of 11 bases. This chain's CDR3 is CATRDGYNEQFF. In nucleotides, the CDR3 is TGTGCCACCCGGGACGGGTACAATGAGCAGTTCTTC.

V is TRBV19 and J is TRBJ1-2; D gene unclear. CDR1 is LNHDA and CDR2 is SQIVND in the germline V gene (reference sequence). This CDR3 is 11 amino acids long. Trimming pared 11 bases from V and 3 bases from J, leaving 10 bases between. In DNA form, the CDR3 reads TGTGCCTGTCAGAGCTACTATGGCTACACCTTC. Translated, it gives CACQSYYGYTF.

This clone was recorded only once. The chain carries TRBV18 and TRBJ1-2; D gene ambiguous. The CDR3 length is 13 residues. V gave up 3 bases and J gave up 2 bases, with 7 bases separating them. CDR1 and CDR2 (germline): KGHSH, LQKENI. Here the CDR3 DNA reads TGTGCCAGCTCACCGGAAACGAACTATGGCTACACCTTC. It specifies CASSPETNYGYTF.

This chain connects TRBV7-8 to TRBJ2-2; D call uncertain. The CDR3 runs to 16 residues. Germline CDR1 and CDR2: SGHVS and FQNEAQ. V dropped 4 bases and J dropped 2 bases, with 14 bases sitting between them. The CDR3 DNA sequence: TGTGCCAGCAGCTCAGGCCTCGTCCCAAACACCGGGGAGCTGTTTTTT. Translation: CASSSGLVPNTGELFF. Together with reference TRBV7-8 and TRBJ2-2, the CDR3 gives the full variable domain: GAGVSQSPRYKVAKRGQDVALRCDPISGHVSLFWYQQALGQGPEFLTYFQNEAQLDKSGLPSDRFFAERPEGSVSTLKIQRTQQEDSAVYLCASSSGLVPNTGELFFGEGSRLTVL.

V is TRBV7-2 and J is TRBJ2-6; D call uncertain. Germline CDR1 SGHTA, CDR2 FQGNSA. V was pared by 4 bases and J by 0 bases, with 7 bases between. The CDR3 contains 15 residues. The CDR3 DNA sequence: TGTGCCAGCAGCTCCAGAGGCTCTGGGGCCAACGTCCTGACTTTC. Its protein product is CASSSRGSGANVLTF.

The V gene is TRBV5-1, the J gene TRBJ2-3, with D uncertain. The CDR3 is 14 residues long. Looked up from germline, CDR1 is SGHRS and CDR2 is YFSETQ. The ends were cut back, 2 bases at V and 1 base at J, with 8 bases in the middle. CDR3 DNA: TGCGCCAGCAGCTTATTATGGGGCACAGATACGCAGTATTTT. Translation: CASSLLWGTDTQYF.

The chain links TRBV6-6 to TRBJ1-1, with TRBD1 identical over 7 bases. The CDR3 length is 15 residues. The junction had 12 bases not matched to a gene; V was cut back by 6 bases and J by 5 bases. The germline gives CDR1 MNHNY, CDR2 SVGAGI (reference sequence). The DNA of the CDR3 is TGTGCCAGCAGCAAGATTCAGGGGGAGAGGACTGAAGCTTTCTTT. Protein sequence: CASSKIQGERTEAFF.

The chain uses TRBV19 and TRBJ2-5, with 12 bases lining up with TRBD2. The CDR3 sequence is 17 residues long. Trimming at V came to 3 bases and at J to 4 bases, leaving 9 bases not matched to a gene. Germline CDR1 reads LNHDA; CDR2 reads SQIVND (reference sequence). The CDR3 reads CASSIILAGGPGETQYF. The CDR3 nucleotides read TGTGCCAGTAGTATTATTCTAGCGGGGGGGCCGGGAGAGACCCAGTACTTC.